Listed here are 20 T cell receptor beta chains from one sample, sequenced in a study of early T cells in non-severe SARS-CoV-2 infection. TCRdb re-called the 5' RACE reads through MiXCR, storing one row per CDR3 protein. The data show about 80,000 distinct CDR3 sequences, with more than 9% seen just once and roughly 4.8% held by the top ten. Sequenced material: whole blood. Every receptor here comes from an adult who was a healthcare worker with PCR-confirmed SARS-CoV-2 infection or an uninfected control (not recorded which).

This clonotype appeared a few times. This may come from a read error, since a much larger clone is one base off. V and J are TRBV28 and TRBJ2-7; no definite D call. The V and J ends lost 4 bases and 5 bases respectively, with 6 bases between them. CDR3 length equals 11 residues. CDR1 MDHEN and CDR2 SYDVKM come from the germline V gene. The CDR3 loop is CASSSYNEQYF. Written as DNA, the CDR3 is TGTGCCAGCAGTTCCTACAACGAGCAGTACTTC.

The rearrangement links TRBV9 to TRBJ2-7; 10 bases agree with TRBD2. J gave up 4 bases and V 1 base, and 8 bases lay outside the gene matches. The CDR3 spans 16 residues. Germline CDR1 reads SGDLS; CDR2 reads YYNGEE. CDR3 loop: CASSVSETSGFYEQYF. As DNA, the CDR3 is TGTGCCAGCAGCGTATCTGAGACTAGCGGGTTTTACGAGCAGTACTTC.

This clonotype appeared many times. The CDR3 is CASSRTESYEQYF. CDR3 nucleotides: TGTGCCAGCAGCCGGACAGAATCCTACGAGCAGTACTTC. The chain has TRBV12-3 or TRBV12-4 and TRBJ2-7, with D possibly being TRBD1 (6 bases). With 6 bases removed from V and 1 base from J, the gap between germline ends came to 10 bases. The CDR3 runs to 13 residues.

This clonotype was seen repeatedly, ten times or more. The V and J genes are TRBV4-1 and TRBJ1-2, with TRBD1 matching over 8 bases. Germline V gives CDR1 MGHRA, CDR2 YSYEKL. Unmatched junction bases numbered 13, after V lost 0 bases and J lost 7 bases. CDR3 length equals 17 residues. CDR3 sequence (DNA): TGCGCCAGCAGCCAAGATACCCGGGGGGGACAGGTGGTTGGCTACACCTTC. Its translation: CASSQDTRGGQVVGYTF.

This clonotype was detected many times. V is TRBV11-2 and J is TRBJ2-7; 8 bases map to TRBD2. The CDR3 consists of 16 residues. Per the germline V gene, CDR1 is SGHAT and CDR2 is FQNNGV. After removal of 5 bases from V and 4 bases from J, the junction contained 13 bases not matched to a gene. CDR3 sequence: CASSPGAGGGKYEQYF. The CDR3, as DNA: TGTGCCAGCAGCCCTGGTGCGGGAGGAGGGAAGTACGAGCAGTACTTC.

About this clonotype itself: This may stem from a read error, because a much larger clone lies one nucleotide away. The genes are TRBV14 and TRBJ2-7, with D perhaps matching TRBD1 (5 bases). This CDR3 has 14 amino acids. V lost 0 bases to trimming and J lost 7 bases, with 13 bases between them. Germline V gives CDR1 SGHDN, CDR2 FVKESK. The CDR3 sequence: CASSQELQVEEQYF. In nucleotides, the CDR3 is TGTGCCAGCAGCCAAGAGTTACAGGTGGAGGAGCAGTACTTC. The full variable domain, in which reference TRBV14 and TRBJ2-7 provide the parts outside the CDR3, is EAGVTQFPSHSVIEKGQTVTLRCDPISGHDNLYWYRRVMGKEIKFLLHFVKESKQDESGMPNNRFLAERTGGTYSTLKVQPAELEDSGVYFCASSQELQVEEQYFGPGTRLTVT.

Only a few counts were recorded for this clonotype. This CDR3 reads CASSPPRGSGEKLFF. CDR3 coding DNA: TGTGCCAGCAGTCCACCCAGGGGAAGTGGTGAAAAACTGTTTTTT. V is TRBV27 and J is TRBJ1-4; possibly TRBD1 for D (6 bases). CDR1 and CDR2 (germline): MNHEY, SMNVEV (reference sequence). The length of the CDR3 is 15 residues. The ends were cut back, 5 bases at V and 7 bases at J, with 17 bases in the middle.

This clonotype was recorded a few times. The chain joins TRBV7-9 to TRBJ2-2; TRBD2 aligns across 11 bases. This CDR3 is built from 18 residues. V was pared by 8 bases and J by 6 bases, with 17 bases of the junction left unmatched. The germline V gene encodes CDR1 SEHNR and CDR2 FQNEAQ (reference sequence). CDR3: CASGDPLTSGSGAGELFF. CDR3 DNA: TGTGCCAGCGGAGACCCGTTAACTAGCGGGAGTGGGGCCGGGGAGCTGTTTTTT.

This clonotype was observed at least ten times. This sequence joins TRBV28 and TRBJ2-5; 7 nucleotides align to TRBD1. The trim removed 4 bases at V and 2 bases at J, leaving 4 bases unmatched. This CDR3 comprises 14 residues. Per germline, CDR1 MDHEN and CDR2 SYDVKM. CDR3 residues: CASSSYRGQETQYF. The CDR3 DNA reads TGTGCCAGCAGTTCATACAGGGGACAAGAGACCCAGTACTTC.

As to this clonotype: This may stem from a read error, because a much larger clone lies one nucleotide away. The V call is TRBV4-1, the J call TRBJ2-2, with D perhaps TRBD2 (6 bases). This CDR3 contains 17 residues. Germline lookup yields CDR1 MGHRA and CDR2 YSYEKL. For the CDR3, the DNA is TGCGCCGGCAGCCTGAGGACCGGGACTGCTAACACCGGGGAGCTGTTTTTT. This gives the protein CAGSLRTGTANTGELFF.

This clonotype occurred many times. This chain connects TRBV3-1 to TRBJ2-1; 9 bases line up with TRBD2. V lost 1 base, J lost 5 bases, and 6 bases stayed unmatched. The CDR3 has 16 residues. CDR1 is LGHDT, CDR2 YNNKEL, per germline (reference sequence). CDR3 DNA: TGTGCCAGCAGCCAAGCCCGACTAGCGGTTGACAATGAGCAGTTCTTC. Its translation is CASSQARLAVDNEQFF.

This sequence joins TRBV12-3 or TRBV12-4 and TRBJ2-1, with D unresolved. CDR3 length: 16 amino acids. V lost 2 bases, J lost 8 bases, and 19 bases lay in between. The CDR3 coding sequence is TGTGCCAGCAGTTTAAGACGGTCGCAGGAGTTGGATGAGCAGTTCTTC. It encodes CASSLRRSQELDEQFF.

This clonotype was recorded at least ten times. This chain uses TRBV7-9 with TRBJ2-7, with D possibly matching TRBD1 (6 bases). The V gene's germline CDR1 is SEHNR and CDR2 FQNEAQ (reference sequence). Trimming left V 4 bases short and J 2 bases short, with 18 bases between. The CDR3 is 16 amino acids. DNA of the CDR3: TGTGCCAGCAGCTACGACCCAGGGGTTTGGCCCTACGAGCAGTACTTC. Protein: CASSYDPGVWPYEQYF.

Ten or more counts support this clonotype. V usage is TRBV10-3 and J usage is TRBJ1-1; TRBD1 matches at 10 bases. The CDR3 is 15 amino acids. Germline loops: CDR1 ENHRY, CDR2 SYGVKD. V trimming: 6 bases; J trimming: 3 bases; junction bases outside the gene matches: 7. The CDR3 loop reads CAISLTGGDDTEAFF. Here the CDR3 DNA reads TGTGCCATCAGCCTGACAGGGGGCGACGACACTGAAGCTTTCTTT.

J is TRBJ2-7 and V is TRBV19; the match to TRBD2 covers 9 bases. Germline V gene sequence: CDR1 LNHDA, CDR2 SQIVND (reference sequence). Unmatched junction bases numbered 6, after V lost 7 bases and J lost 5 bases. The CDR3 consists of 13 residues. The CDR3 spells CASMRGGADEQYF. The CDR3 region has the DNA TGTGCCAGTATGCGGGGGGGCGCGGACGAGCAGTACTTC.

This clonotype showed up many times. The V and J genes are TRBV27 and TRBJ2-2; possible D gene TRBD1, 5 bases. CDR3 length equals 15 residues. V was trimmed by 5 bases and J by 4 bases, leaving 14 bases between them. Germline values: CDR1 MNHEY, CDR2 SMNVEV (reference sequence). The DNA of the CDR3 is TGTGCCAGCAGTCCCGACAGTGGGGCCACCGGGGAGCTGTTTTTT. Protein product: CASSPDSGATGELFF.

This clonotype was counted at least ten times. V and J are TRBV2 and TRBJ1-3, with D hard to call. Per germline, CDR1 SNHLY and CDR2 FYNNEI. The CDR3 has 15 amino acids. The V gene lost 4 bases and the J gene lost 0 bases, with 10 bases spanning the gap. CDR3 region: CASSGSQSSGNTIYF. The DNA for the CDR3 is TGTGCCAGCAGTGGCAGTCAGAGCTCTGGAAACACCATATATTTT.

The V and J genes are TRBV3-1 and TRBJ1-2; D not certain. There are 14 residues in the CDR3. Germline CDR1 LGHDT, CDR2 YNNKEL (reference sequence). The V gene lost 4 bases and the J gene lost 2 bases, with 11 bases spanning the gap. CDR3 region: CASSPEERNYGYTF. The CDR3 nucleotides are TGTGCCAGCAGCCCGGAGGAAAGGAACTATGGCTACACCTTC.

This clonotype was picked up many times. The V gene is TRBV11-2, the J gene TRBJ1-1; no definite D call. Looked up from germline, CDR1 is SGHAT and CDR2 is FQNNGV. V shed 4 bases and J shed 0 bases, with 6 bases lying between them. The CDR3 length is 13 residues. The CDR3 protein is CASSYDVNTEAFF. In DNA form, the CDR3 reads TGTGCCAGCAGCTATGACGTGAACACTGAAGCTTTCTTT.

This clonotype occurred many times. The rearrangement links TRBV7-2 to TRBJ1-6; no clear D. The CDR3 covers 13 residues. Between the trimmed V and J ends, which lost 6 bases and 7 bases, there was a span of 10 bases. The germline V gene encodes CDR1 SGHTA and CDR2 FQGNSA. This CDR3 reads CASRIIINSPLHF. CDR3 in DNA: TGTGCCAGCAGGATTATCATAAATTCACCCCTCCACTTT.